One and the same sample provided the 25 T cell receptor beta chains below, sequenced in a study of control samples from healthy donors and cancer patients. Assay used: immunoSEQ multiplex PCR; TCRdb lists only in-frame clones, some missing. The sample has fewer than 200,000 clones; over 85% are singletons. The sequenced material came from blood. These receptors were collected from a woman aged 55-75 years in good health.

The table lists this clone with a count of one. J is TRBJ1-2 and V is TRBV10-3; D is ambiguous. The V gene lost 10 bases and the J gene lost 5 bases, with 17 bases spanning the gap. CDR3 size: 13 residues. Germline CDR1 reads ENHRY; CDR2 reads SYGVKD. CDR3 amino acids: CATNVPTRYGYTF. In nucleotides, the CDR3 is TGTGCCACCAACGTCCCTACTCGATATGGCTACACCTTC.

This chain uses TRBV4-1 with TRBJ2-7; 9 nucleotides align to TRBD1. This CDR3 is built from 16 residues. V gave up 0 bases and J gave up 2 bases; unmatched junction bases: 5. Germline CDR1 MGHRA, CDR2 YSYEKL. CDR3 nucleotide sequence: TGCGCCAGCAGCCAAGATGACAGGGGGATCACCTACGAGCAGTACTTC. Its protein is CASSQDDRGITYEQYF.

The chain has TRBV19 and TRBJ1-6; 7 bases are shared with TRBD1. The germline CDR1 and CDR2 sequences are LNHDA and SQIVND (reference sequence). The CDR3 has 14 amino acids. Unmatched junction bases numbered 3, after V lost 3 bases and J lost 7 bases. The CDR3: CASSIRTGNSPLHF. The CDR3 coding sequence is TGTGCCAGTAGTATCCGGACAGGCAATTCACCCCTCCACTTT.

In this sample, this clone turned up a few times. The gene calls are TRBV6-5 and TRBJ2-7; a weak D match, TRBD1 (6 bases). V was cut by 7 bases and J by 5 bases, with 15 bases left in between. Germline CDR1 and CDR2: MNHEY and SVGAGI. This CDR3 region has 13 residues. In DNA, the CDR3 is TGTGCCAGCACCCCATTTACAGGGAACGAGCAGTACTTC. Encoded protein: CASTPFTGNEQYF.

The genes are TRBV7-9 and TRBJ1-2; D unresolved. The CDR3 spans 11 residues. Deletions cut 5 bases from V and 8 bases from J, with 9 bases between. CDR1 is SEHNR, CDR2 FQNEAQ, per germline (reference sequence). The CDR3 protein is CASSLDWGYTF. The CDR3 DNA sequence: TGTGCCAGCAGCCTCGACTGGGGCTACACCTTC.

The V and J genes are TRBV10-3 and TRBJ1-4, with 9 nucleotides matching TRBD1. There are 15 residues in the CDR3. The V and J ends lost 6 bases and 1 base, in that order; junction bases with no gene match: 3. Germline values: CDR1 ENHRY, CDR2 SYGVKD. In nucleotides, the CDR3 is TGTGCCATCAGCGAGGGACAGGGAACTAATGAAAAACTGTTTTTT. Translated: CAISEGQGTNEKLFF.

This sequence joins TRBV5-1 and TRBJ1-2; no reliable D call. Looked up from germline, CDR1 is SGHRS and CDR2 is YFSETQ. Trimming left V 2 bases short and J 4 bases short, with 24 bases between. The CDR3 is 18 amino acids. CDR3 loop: CASSLNNPLTFNIYGYTF. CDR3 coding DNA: TGCGCCAGCAGCTTAAATAATCCCCTGACGTTCAATATCTATGGCTACACCTTC.

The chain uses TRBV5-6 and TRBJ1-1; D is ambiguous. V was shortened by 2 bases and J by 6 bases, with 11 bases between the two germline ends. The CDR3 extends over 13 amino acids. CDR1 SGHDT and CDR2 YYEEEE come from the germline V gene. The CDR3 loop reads CASSFIGEAEAFF. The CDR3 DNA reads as TGTGCCAGCAGCTTTATTGGTGAAGCTGAAGCTTTCTTT.

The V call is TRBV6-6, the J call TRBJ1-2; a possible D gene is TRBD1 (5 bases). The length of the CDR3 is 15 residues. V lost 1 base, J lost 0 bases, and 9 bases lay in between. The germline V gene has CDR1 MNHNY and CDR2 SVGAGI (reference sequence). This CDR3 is CASSYLEGPNYGYTF. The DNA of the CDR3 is TGTGCCAGCAGTTACTTGGAGGGACCTAACTATGGCTACACCTTC.

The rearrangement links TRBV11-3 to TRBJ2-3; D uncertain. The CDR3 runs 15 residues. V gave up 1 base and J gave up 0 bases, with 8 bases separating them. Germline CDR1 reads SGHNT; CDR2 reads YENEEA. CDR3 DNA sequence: TGTGCCAGCAGCTTAGGTGGAACTAGCACAGATACGCAGTATTTT. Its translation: CASSLGGTSTDTQYF.

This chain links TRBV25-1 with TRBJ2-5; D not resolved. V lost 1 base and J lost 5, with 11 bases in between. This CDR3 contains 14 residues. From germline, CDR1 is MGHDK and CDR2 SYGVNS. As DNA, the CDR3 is TGTGCCAGCAGTGAATTTCGGCCCTATGAGACCCAGTACTTC. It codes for CASSEFRPYETQYF.

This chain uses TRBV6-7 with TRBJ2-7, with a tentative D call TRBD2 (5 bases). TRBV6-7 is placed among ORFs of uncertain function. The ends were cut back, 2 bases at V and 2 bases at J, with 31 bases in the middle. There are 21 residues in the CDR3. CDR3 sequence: CASSYHEKNHSSDCLTYEQYF. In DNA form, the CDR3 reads TGTGCCAGCAGTTACCACGAAAAAAACCATTCCTCGGACTGTTTAACCTACGAGCAGTACTTC.

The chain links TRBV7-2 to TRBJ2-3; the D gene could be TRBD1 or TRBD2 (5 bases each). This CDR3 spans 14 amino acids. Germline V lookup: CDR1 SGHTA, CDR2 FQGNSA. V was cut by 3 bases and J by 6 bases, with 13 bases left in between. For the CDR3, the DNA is TGTGCCAGCAGCTTTGGGACCTCCGATGATACGCAGTATTTT. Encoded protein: CASSFGTSDDTQYF.

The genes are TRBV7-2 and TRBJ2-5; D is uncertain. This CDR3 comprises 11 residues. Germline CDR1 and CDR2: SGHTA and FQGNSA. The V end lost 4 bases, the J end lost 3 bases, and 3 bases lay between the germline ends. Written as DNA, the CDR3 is TGTGCCAGCAGCTCCGAAGAGACCCAGTACTTC. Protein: CASSSEETQYF. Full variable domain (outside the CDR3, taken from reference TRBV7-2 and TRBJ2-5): GAGVSQSPSNKVTEKGKDVELRCDPISGHTALYWYRQSLGQGLEFLIYFQGNSAPDKSGLPSDRFSAERTGGSVSTLTIQRTQQEDSAVYLCASSSEETQYFGPGTRLLVL.

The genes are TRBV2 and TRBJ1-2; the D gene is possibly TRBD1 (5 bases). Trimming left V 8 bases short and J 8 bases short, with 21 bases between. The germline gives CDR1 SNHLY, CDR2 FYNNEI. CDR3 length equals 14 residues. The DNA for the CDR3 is TGTGCCAGCTATCATGGGGGACTAAATGAAGGCTACACCTTC. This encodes CASYHGGLNEGYTF.

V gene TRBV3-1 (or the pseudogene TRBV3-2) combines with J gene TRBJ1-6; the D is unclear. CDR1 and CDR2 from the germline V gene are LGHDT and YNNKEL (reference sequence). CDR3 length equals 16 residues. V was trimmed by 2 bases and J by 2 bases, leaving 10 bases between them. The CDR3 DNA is TGTGCCAGCAGCCAAATGGGGAGCGCCTATAATTCACCCCTCCACTTT. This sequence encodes CASSQMGSAYNSPLHF.

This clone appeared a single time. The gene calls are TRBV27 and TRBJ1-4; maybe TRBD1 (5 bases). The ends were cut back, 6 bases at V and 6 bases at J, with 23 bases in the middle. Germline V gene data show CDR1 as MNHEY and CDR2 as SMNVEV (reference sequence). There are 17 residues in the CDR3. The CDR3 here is CASSPRPGRVSDEKLFF. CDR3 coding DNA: TGTGCCAGCAGCCCACGCCCCGGCAGGGTCAGTGATGAAAAACTGTTTTTT.

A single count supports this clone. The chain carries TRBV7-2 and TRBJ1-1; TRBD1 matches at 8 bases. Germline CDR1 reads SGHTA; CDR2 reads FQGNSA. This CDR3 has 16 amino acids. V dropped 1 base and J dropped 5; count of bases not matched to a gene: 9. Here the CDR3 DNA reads TGTGCCAGCAGCTTAGATCTCAGGGGGCTAGGGACTGAAGCTTTCTTT. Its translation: CASSLDLRGLGTEAFF.

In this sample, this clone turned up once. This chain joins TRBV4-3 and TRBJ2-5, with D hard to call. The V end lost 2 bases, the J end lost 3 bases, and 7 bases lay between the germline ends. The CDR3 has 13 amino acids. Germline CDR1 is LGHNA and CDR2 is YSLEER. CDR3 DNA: TGCGCCAGCAGCCAACGCTGGAAAGAGACCCAGTACTTC. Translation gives CASSQRWKETQYF.

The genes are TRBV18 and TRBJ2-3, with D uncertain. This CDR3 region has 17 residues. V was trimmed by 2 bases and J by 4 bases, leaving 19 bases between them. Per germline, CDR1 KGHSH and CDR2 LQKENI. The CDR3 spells CASSPILVSVIPDTQYF. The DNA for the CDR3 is TGTGCCAGCTCACCAATATTAGTCTCAGTAATCCCAGATACGCAGTATTTT.

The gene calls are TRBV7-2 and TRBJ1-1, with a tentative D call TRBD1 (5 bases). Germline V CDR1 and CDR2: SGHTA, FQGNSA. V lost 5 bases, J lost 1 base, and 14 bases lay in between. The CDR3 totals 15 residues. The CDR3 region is CASSQYQGPNTEAFF. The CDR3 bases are TGTGCCAGCAGCCAGTATCAGGGACCGAACACTGAAGCTTTCTTT.

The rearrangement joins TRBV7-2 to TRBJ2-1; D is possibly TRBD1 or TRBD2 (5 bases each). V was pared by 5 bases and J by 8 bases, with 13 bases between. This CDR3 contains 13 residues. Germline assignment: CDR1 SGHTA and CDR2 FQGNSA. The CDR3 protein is CASSRRLGDEQFF. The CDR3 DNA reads TGTGCCAGCAGCCGCCGTCTGGGGGATGAGCAGTTCTTC.

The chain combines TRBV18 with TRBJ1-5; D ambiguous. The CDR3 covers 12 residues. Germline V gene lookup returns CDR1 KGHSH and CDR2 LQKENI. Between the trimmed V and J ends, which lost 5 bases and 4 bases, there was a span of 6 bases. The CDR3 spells CASSTGNQPQHF. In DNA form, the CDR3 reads TGTGCCAGCTCAACTGGGAATCAGCCCCAGCATTTT.

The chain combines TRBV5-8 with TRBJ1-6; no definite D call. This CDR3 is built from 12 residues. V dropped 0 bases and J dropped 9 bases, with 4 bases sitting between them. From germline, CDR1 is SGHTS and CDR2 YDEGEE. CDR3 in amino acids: CASSLGSSPLHF. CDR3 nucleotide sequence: TGTGCCAGCAGCTTGGGTTCTTCACCCCTCCACTTT.

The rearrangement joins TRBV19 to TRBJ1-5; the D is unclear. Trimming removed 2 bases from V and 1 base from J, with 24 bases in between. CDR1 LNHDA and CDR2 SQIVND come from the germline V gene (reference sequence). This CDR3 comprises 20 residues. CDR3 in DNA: TGTGCCAGTAGTATAACTCCCGCCTTGAGTAGGGCCAGAAGCAATCAGCCCCAGCATTTT. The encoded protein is CASSITPALSRARSNQPQHF.